The source of this T cell receptor beta chain is a study of T cell repertoires in cytomegalovirus infection. Notes on the study in general: People with CMV and the relevant HLA were identified by cumulative public TCR beta family frequency.

This clonotype was recorded at least ten times. Its specificity is unknown. CDR1 is SGHTA, CDR2 FQGNSA, per germline. This CDR3 comprises 16 residues. V lost 2 bases, J lost 2 bases, and 15 bases lay in between. TCRdb called the reads again in MiXCR, with one record for every CDR3 protein. Seen here are 200,000 to 300,000 distinct CDR3 sequences, 9.1% observed once, and the top ten hold about 15%. The source is a human donor in good health (CMV status not recorded). Some clones in this sample may be carry-over from other donors' samples. Sequencing was carried out using PBMCs. The chain recombines TRBV7-2 with TRBJ2-5; a weak D match, TRBD2 (6 bases). The CDR3 sequence is CASSLLGGGVQETQYF. As DNA, the CDR3 is TGTGCCAGCAGCTTACTAGGAGGAGGGGTACAAGAGACCCAGTACTTC.